Listed here are 23 T cell receptor beta chains from one sample, sequenced in a study of T cell responses to AZD1222 COVID-19 vaccine. Method: immunoSEQ multiplex PCR; TCRdb's copy keeps in-frame clones and lacks some. The sample lists around 78,000 clones, 85% to 90% occurring once. The sequencing used peripheral blood, collected 28 days after the second AZD1222 dose. The receptors derive from an adult who received the AZD1222 COVID-19 vaccine.

The chain recombines TRBV4-2 with TRBJ2-2, with D possibly being TRBD1 (6 bases). The CDR3 length is 16 residues. Germline assignment: CDR1 LGHNA and CDR2 YNFKEQ. Trimming left V 2 bases short and J 1 base short, with 11 bases between. The CDR3 coding sequence is TGTGCCAGCAGCCAACCAGGGGCCCAGAACACCGGGGAGCTGTTTTTT. Amino acid sequence: CASSQPGAQNTGELFF.

This chain joins TRBV6-5 and TRBJ2-7, with no clear D. Germline CDR1 is MNHEY and CDR2 is SVGAGI. The CDR3 runs to 12 residues. V lost 4 bases and J 4 bases, leaving 8 bases between the germline ends. The DNA of the CDR3 is TGTGCCAGCAGTTTGTTCTCTTACGAGCAGTACTTC. Translation: CASSLFSYEQYF.

The chain has TRBV2 and TRBJ1-2; D call uncertain. Germline assignment: CDR1 SNHLY and CDR2 FYNNEI. V shed 1 base and J shed 4 bases, with 10 bases lying between them. The CDR3 covers 14 residues. CDR3 loop: CASSEGGVGYGYTF. CDR3 DNA sequence: TGTGCCAGCAGTGAAGGGGGTGTGGGCTATGGCTACACCTTC.

The chain recombines TRBV11-2 with TRBJ2-3; D call uncertain. The CDR3 spans 15 residues. V lost 0 bases and J lost 3, with 10 bases in between. The germline V gene has CDR1 SGHAT and CDR2 FQNNGV. The CDR3 coding sequence is TGTGCCAGCAGCTTAGACCCTTCGATTACAGATACGCAGTATTTT. It encodes CASSLDPSITDTQYF.

J is TRBJ1-5 and V is TRBV6-5; no clear D gene. Trimming pared 5 bases from V and 2 bases from J, leaving 13 bases between. This CDR3 spans 15 amino acids. The germline gives CDR1 MNHEY, CDR2 SVGAGI. The CDR3 nucleotides read TGTGCCAGCAGTCGTTACCCGGACGGCAATCAGCCCCAGCATTTT. Its protein product is CASSRYPDGNQPQHF.

This clone was counted a single time. V is TRBV7-2 and J is TRBJ2-3, with 10 bases matching TRBD2. The V and J ends lost 4 bases and 3 bases, in that order; junction bases with no gene match: 7. The CDR3 has 16 amino acids. Germline V gene sequence: CDR1 SGHTA, CDR2 FQGNSA. The CDR3 DNA reads TGTGCCAGCAGCTCGCAGCGGGGGGGCCGGACAGATACGCAGTATTTT. It translates to CASSSQRGGRTDTQYF.

J is TRBJ1-4 and V is TRBV14, with 9 bases matching TRBD1. The junction had 12 bases not matched to a gene; V was cut back by 4 bases and J by 9 bases. CDR3 length: 16 residues. From germline, CDR1 is SGHDN and CDR2 FVKESK. The DNA for the CDR3 is TGTGCCAGCAGCCCCCTGGGGGGACAGGGAGTTCAAAAACTGTTTTTT. This codes for CASSPLGGQGVQKLFF.

V gene TRBV9 combines with J gene TRBJ2-5; weak D call: TRBD1 (5 bases). The ends were cut back, 0 bases at V and 4 bases at J, with 10 bases in the middle. The CDR3 is 14 amino acids. Germline V lookup: CDR1 SGDLS, CDR2 YYNGEE. The DNA for the CDR3 is TGTGCCAGCAGCGTAGAGGGGCTTCGAGAGACCCAGTACTTC. Its translation: CASSVEGLRETQYF.

The rearrangement links TRBV29-1 to TRBJ1-1; D not resolved. Per germline, CDR1 SQVTM and CDR2 ANQGSEA. The germline V and J ends were trimmed by 2 bases and 1 base, with 11 bases remaining between them. The CDR3 has 14 residues. The CDR3 bases are TGCAGCGTTGAACTGGGGAAGGAGAACACTGAAGCTTTCTTT. This codes for CSVELGKENTEAFF.

This chain links TRBV19 with TRBJ1-5, with 8 bases matching TRBD1. Looked up from germline, CDR1 is LNHDA and CDR2 is SQIVND (reference sequence). With V trimmed by 3 bases and J by 0 bases, 13 bases remained unmatched. The CDR3 has 19 amino acids. This CDR3 reads CASSMGQGAYGYSNQPQHF. Written as DNA, the CDR3 is TGTGCCAGTAGTATGGGGCAGGGGGCTTACGGTTATAGCAATCAGCCCCAGCATTTT. The full variable domain, completed using reference TRBV19 and TRBJ1-5, is DGGITQSPKYLFRKEGQNVTLSCEQNLNHDAMYWYRQDPGQGLRLIYYSQIVNDFQKGDIAEGYSVSREKKESFPLTVTSAQKNPTAFYLCASSMGQGAYGYSNQPQHFGDGTRLSIL.

CDR3: CASRREVLTGANVLTF. In DNA, the CDR3 is TGTGCCAGCAGACGGGAGGTCTTAACTGGGGCCAACGTCCTGACTTTC. This chain links TRBV7-2 with TRBJ2-6, with 7 nucleotides matching TRBD2. The CDR3 covers 16 residues. J was trimmed by 2 bases and V by 6 bases; bases with no gene match: 7. Germline V lookup: CDR1 SGHTA, CDR2 FQGNSA.

The CDR3: CAWSLRDRQETQYF. The CDR3 DNA reads TGTGCCTGGAGCCTCCGGGACAGACAAGAGACCCAGTACTTC. The rearrangement links TRBV30 to TRBJ2-5; 7 bases fit TRBD1. CDR1 is GTSNPN and CDR2 is SVGIG in the germline V gene (reference sequence). Trimming cost V 3 bases and J 2 bases; bases outside gene matches: 6. The CDR3 is 14 residues long.

This rearrangement joins TRBV12-3 or TRBV12-4 to TRBJ2-1; 7 positions agree with TRBD2. The CDR3 spans 11 residues. Trimming at V came to 6 bases and at J to 12 bases, leaving 5 bases not matched to a gene. CDR3 DNA sequence: TGTGCCAGCAGCTCTACGGGGGGGCAGTTCTTC. As protein: CASSSTGGQFF.

The rearrangement joins TRBV4-1 to TRBJ2-5; 8 bases line up with TRBD2. Looked up from germline, CDR1 is MGHRA and CDR2 is YSYEKL. V was clipped by 1 base and J by 1 base; unmatched bases: 2. This CDR3 has 15 amino acids. The CDR3 reads CASSQAGGIQETQYF. The CDR3 DNA is TGCGCCAGCAGCCAAGCGGGAGGGATCCAAGAGACCCAGTACTTC.

CDR3 region: CASSPLAGGPQDTQYF. In nucleotides, the CDR3 is TGTGCCAGCAGCCCCCTAGCGGGGGGGCCGCAAGATACGCAGTATTTT. The chain couples TRBV3-1 (or the pseudogene TRBV3-2) to TRBJ2-3, with 12 bases fitting TRBD2. This CDR3 is 16 amino acids long. Germline CDR1 reads LGHDT; CDR2 reads YNNKEL (reference sequence). V lost 4 bases, J lost 5 bases, and 7 bases stayed unmatched.

The V call is TRBV21-1, the J call TRBJ2-3. TRBV21-1 is given as a pseudogene. The CDR3 sequence is 15 residues long. The CDR3 DNA sequence: TGTGCCAGCAGCAAGAAAAAGGGTAGTACGGATACGCAGTATTTT. Residues: CASSKKKGSTDTQYF.

This clone has only one observation. This sequence joins TRBV29-1 and TRBJ1-1; TRBD1 agrees at 9 bases. This CDR3 has 11 residues. J was trimmed by 11 bases and V by 3 bases; bases with no gene match: 4. Germline CDR1 and CDR2: SQVTM and ANQGSEA. The CDR3 sequence is CSVDDRGGAFF. DNA of the CDR3: TGCAGCGTTGATGACAGGGGGGGTGCTTTCTTT.

This chain uses TRBV6-2 or TRBV6-3 with TRBJ2-3, with 7 positions matching TRBD2. The V and J ends lost 6 bases and 2 bases, in that order; junction bases with no gene match: 14. The CDR3 has 17 amino acids. Germline values: CDR1 MNHEY, CDR2 SVGEGT. Here the CDR3 reads CASSDVRAGKSTDTQYF. In DNA, the CDR3 is TGTGCCAGCAGCGACGTACGAGCGGGGAAATCCACAGATACGCAGTATTTT.

The genes are TRBV28 and TRBJ1-1; possible D gene TRBD1, 5 bases. There are 15 residues in the CDR3. Deletions cut 3 bases from V and 4 bases from J, with 15 bases between. From germline, CDR1 is MDHEN and CDR2 SYDVKM. The CDR3 reads CASSFPGGGGTEAFF. The CDR3 DNA reads as TGTGCCAGCAGTTTCCCCGGGGGGGGAGGCACTGAAGCTTTCTTT. The full variable domain, in which reference TRBV28 and TRBJ1-1 provide the parts outside the CDR3, is DVKVTQSSRYLVKRTGEKVFLECVQDMDHENMFWYRQDPGLGLRLIYFSYDVKMKEKGDIPEGYSVSREKKERFSLILESASTNQTSMYLCASSFPGGGGTEAFFGQGTRLTVV.

This rearrangement joins TRBV3-1 (or the pseudogene TRBV3-2) to TRBJ1-2; TRBD1 might be the D (5 bases). The CDR3 spans 12 residues. Germline CDR1 is LGHDT and CDR2 is YNNKEL (reference sequence). The CDR3 sequence is CASGRANYGYTF. Written as DNA, the CDR3 is TGTGCTTCAGGGAGAGCTAACTATGGCTACACCTTC.

The chain joins TRBV6-2 or TRBV6-3 to TRBJ1-1, with TRBD1 matching over 7 bases. Looked up from germline, CDR1 is MNHEY and CDR2 is SVGEGT. The length of the CDR3 is 13 residues. Trimming cost V 6 bases and J 4 bases; bases outside gene matches: 5. The CDR3 DNA sequence: TGTGCCAGCAGCTTACAGGGGAGCACTGAAGCTTTCTTT. Encoded protein: CASSLQGSTEAFF.

The chain employs TRBV6-2 or TRBV6-3 and TRBJ2-6; D unclear. In germline, CDR1 is MNHEY, CDR2 SVGEGT. The CDR3 length is 15 residues. V was clipped by 6 bases and J by 0 bases, with 9 bases between them. CDR3 nucleotides: TGTGCCAGCAGCCCAGATCGCTCTGGGGCCAACGTCCTGACTTTC. Its translation: CASSPDRSGANVLTF.

The chain couples TRBV5-3 to TRBJ1-5, with D unclear. TRBV5-3 is classed as an ORF, of uncertain function. The germline V and J ends were trimmed by 5 bases and 1 base, with 28 bases remaining between them. The CDR3 is made up of 20 amino acids. CDR3 sequence: CARRLWAQAVGIRSNQPQHF. CDR3 nucleotide sequence: TGTGCCAGAAGATTGTGGGCGCAGGCAGTGGGTATCAGGAGCAATCAGCCCCAGCATTTT.